The 20 T cell receptor beta chains below come from one sample, sequenced in a study of memory CD4+ T cells and cytomegalovirus serostatus. The table came from immunoSEQ multiplex PCR; TCRdb's copy has only in-frame clones and leaves some out. This table holds 50,000 to 75,000 clones, approximately 78% found once. The sort gate was single viable CD3+CD4+CD8-CD45RO+ cells for memory CD4+ T cells. Sequenced input: memory CD4+ T cells from blood. These receptors all stem from an adult in good health and CMV-seronegative.

The V and J genes are TRBV6-5 and TRBJ1-1, with TRBD1 identical over 7 bases. V lost 0 bases to trimming and J lost 1 base; unmatched junction nucleotides: 2. The CDR3 covers 15 residues. The germline V gene has CDR1 MNHEY and CDR2 SVGAGI. The CDR3 loop is CASSYSWTGNTEAFF. In DNA, the CDR3 is TGTGCCAGCAGTTACTCCTGGACAGGGAACACTGAAGCTTTCTTT.

V is TRBV4-2 and J is TRBJ2-3, with TRBD2 as a possible D gene (6 bases). CDR3 size: 16 residues. Germline-derived CDR1 and CDR2 are LGHNA and YNFKEQ. The V and J ends lost 1 base and 0 bases respectively, with 11 bases between them. Here the CDR3 DNA reads TGTGCCAGCAGCCAAGCGGGCGCGGGGAGCACAGATACGCAGTATTTT. Residues: CASSQAGAGSTDTQYF.

CDR3 sequence reads: CASSVPLGAQAFF. DNA for the CDR3: TGTGCCAGCAGTGTTCCCCTGGGGGCGCAGGCTTTCTTT. The chain employs TRBV2 and TRBJ1-1; D is perhaps TRBD1 (6 bases). In germline, CDR1 is SNHLY, CDR2 FYNNEI. Deletions cut 4 bases from V and 11 bases from J, with 17 bases between. This CDR3 region has 13 residues.

This sequence joins TRBV7-9 and TRBJ2-7; tentatively, D is TRBD2 (6 bases). CDR3 length: 15 amino acids. Germline CDR1 is SEHNR and CDR2 is FQNEAQ (reference sequence). Trimming took 5 bases from V and 3 from J, leaving 17 bases between them. CDR3 sequence: CASSLTGTSSYEQYF. DNA of the CDR3: TGTGCCAGCAGCCTTACCGGGACTTCCAGCTACGAGCAGTACTTC.

The J gene is TRBJ2-5, the V gene TRBV19; a weak D match, TRBD1 (6 bases). The CDR3 consists of 15 residues. Germline CDR1 and CDR2: LNHDA and SQIVND (reference sequence). The germline V and J ends were trimmed by 7 bases and 2 bases, with 17 bases remaining between them. CDR3 sequence (DNA): TGTGCCAGTAAACTGGGGGCAGGTGGGCAAGAGACCCAGTACTTC. Its protein product is CASKLGAGGQETQYF.

The chain combines TRBV27 with TRBJ1-4; D is undetermined. The V gene lost 8 bases and the J gene lost 3 bases, with 13 bases spanning the gap. Germline V gene sequence: CDR1 MNHEY, CDR2 SMNVEV (reference sequence). The CDR3 contains 14 residues. The CDR3, as DNA: TGTGCCAGCTCAGACCGCGGGGCTAATGAAAAACTGTTTTTT. Protein: CASSDRGANEKLFF. The variable domain in full, completed from reference TRBV27 and TRBJ1-4, reads EAQVTQNPRYLITVTGKKLTVTCSQNMNHEYMSWYRQDPGLGLRQIYYSMNVEVTDKGDVPEGYKVSRKEKRNFPLILESPSPNQTSLYFCASSDRGANEKLFFGSGTQLSVL.

This clone was seen just once. The rearrangement joins TRBV7-6 to TRBJ2-7, with 7 bases fitting TRBD1. After removal of 5 bases from V and 3 bases from J, the junction contained 4 bases not matched to a gene. The CDR3 has 13 amino acids. From germline, CDR1 is SGHVS and CDR2 FNYEAQ. This chain's CDR3 is CASSGGQLYEQYF. Here the CDR3 DNA reads TGTGCCAGCAGCGGGGGACAGCTCTACGAGCAGTACTTC.

This sequence joins TRBV5-1 and TRBJ2-3; 7 bases match TRBD2. Germline values: CDR1 SGHRS, CDR2 YFSETQ. V shed 0 bases and J 0 bases; nucleotides not matched to a gene: 4. This CDR3 is built from 16 residues. CDR3 sequence reads: CASSLGGGLSTDTQYF. CDR3 in DNA: TGCGCCAGCAGCTTGGGCGGGGGACTTAGCACAGATACGCAGTATTTT. Full variable domain (missing parts from reference TRBV5-1 and TRBJ2-3): KAGVTQTPRYLIKTRGQQVTLSCSPISGHRSVSWYQQTPGQGLQFLFEYFSETQRNKGNFPGRFSGRQFSNSRSEMNVSTLELGDSALYLCASSLGGGLSTDTQYFGPGTRLTVL.

The rearrangement joins TRBV6-1 to TRBJ2-1; the D call may be TRBD1 or TRBD2 (7 bases each). The V gene's germline CDR1 is MNHNS and CDR2 SASEGT. Trimming removed 1 base at V and 0 bases at J, with 10 bases between. CDR3 size: 16 residues. CDR3 loop: CASSEVRGGSYNEQFF. As DNA, the CDR3 is TGTGCCAGCAGTGAAGTCAGGGGGGGCTCCTACAATGAGCAGTTCTTC.

V is TRBV7-9 and J is TRBJ1-6, with TRBD1 matching over 9 bases. This CDR3 has 15 amino acids. V shed 2 bases, J shed 6 bases, and the junction held 2 bases outside the gene matches. CDR1 is SEHNR, CDR2 FQNEAQ, per germline (reference sequence). The DNA for the CDR3 is TGTGCCAGCAGCTTAACAGGGGGCAGTAATTCACCCCTCCACTTT. Translation: CASSLTGGSNSPLHF. The full variable domain, its missing parts supplied by reference TRBV7-9 and TRBJ1-6, is DTGVSQNPRHKITKRGQNVTFRCDPISEHNRLYWYRQTLGQGPEFLTYFQNEAQLEKSRLLSDRFSAERPKGSFSTLEIQRTEQGDSAMYLCASSLTGGSNSPLHFGNGTRLTVT.

CDR3 amino acids: CASRRGGDSGNTIYF. DNA for the CDR3: TGTGCCAGTAGGAGGGGGGGGGACTCTGGAAACACCATATATTTT. This chain joins TRBV6-1 and TRBJ1-3; the D gene is possibly TRBD1 (6 bases). From germline, CDR1 is MNHNS and CDR2 SASEGT. V dropped 9 bases and J dropped 0 bases, with 15 bases sitting between them. This CDR3 has 15 amino acids.

A word on this clone: The same CDR3 arises from other DNA sequences in this sample as well. J is TRBJ1-4 and V is TRBV7-9; 8 nucleotides align to TRBD1. Germline V gene lookup returns CDR1 SEHNR and CDR2 FQNEAQ (reference sequence). Trimming at V came to 0 bases and at J to 2 bases, leaving 2 bases not matched to a gene. This CDR3 comprises 16 residues. This CDR3 reads CASSLAAGGTNEKLFF. As DNA, the CDR3 is TGTGCCAGCAGCTTAGCGGCAGGGGGCACTAATGAAAAACTGTTTTTT.

The rearrangement links TRBV29-1 to TRBJ2-5; 13 nucleotides match TRBD2. CDR3 length: 15 residues. Germline loops: CDR1 SQVTM, CDR2 ANQGSEA. V lost 6 bases, J lost 2 bases, and 6 bases stayed unmatched. Here the CDR3 reads CSVRGLAGKQETQYF. The DNA of the CDR3 is TGCAGCGTCCGGGGACTAGCGGGGAAACAAGAGACCCAGTACTTC.

The chain uses TRBV6-1 and TRBJ2-7, with 8 bases fitting TRBD1. This CDR3 is built from 14 residues. J lost 7 bases, V lost 6 bases, and 11 bases had no gene match. CDR1 and CDR2 (germline): MNHNS, SASEGT. The CDR3 loop is CASRMGQETREQYF. As DNA, the CDR3 is TGTGCCAGCAGGATGGGACAGGAGACGAGGGAGCAGTACTTC.

The chain uses TRBV10-2 and TRBJ2-1; 9 nucleotides agree with TRBD2. Germline lookup yields CDR1 WSHSY and CDR2 SAAADI. The CDR3 runs to 17 residues. Trimming took 9 bases from V and 4 from J; bases not matched to a gene: 16. CDR3 sequence: CASSPPIAGAFYNEQFF. The CDR3 DNA reads as TGCGCCAGTTCACCTCCCATAGCGGGGGCCTTTTACAATGAGCAGTTCTTC.

The chain employs TRBV2 and TRBJ2-2, with TRBD2 matching 7 bases. From germline, CDR1 is SNHLY and CDR2 FYNNEI. Germline trimming cut 7 bases from V and 4 bases from J; bases unmatched to any gene: 9. This CDR3 comprises 15 residues. The CDR3: CASNTGGLGTGELFF. The CDR3 nucleotides are TGTGCCAGCAACACGGGGGGACTCGGCACCGGGGAGCTGTTTTTT.

V gene TRBV5-4 combines with J gene TRBJ2-2; 9 bases fit TRBD1. V lost 4 bases to trimming and J lost 3 bases; unmatched junction nucleotides: 7. From germline, CDR1 is SGHNT and CDR2 YYREEE (reference sequence). CDR3 size: 16 residues. CDR3: CASSRNRGRDTGELFF. In DNA form, the CDR3 reads TGTGCCAGCAGCCGGAACAGGGGGCGCGACACCGGGGAGCTGTTTTTT.

V usage is TRBV19 and J usage is TRBJ2-7; no clear D gene. Looked up from germline, CDR1 is LNHDA and CDR2 is SQIVND (reference sequence). CDR3 length: 12 residues. Trimming took off 6 bases at V and 0 bases at J, with 6 bases between the two ends. In DNA form, the CDR3 reads TGTGCCAGTAGCTTCAACTCCTACGAGCAGTACTTC. Protein: CASSFNSYEQYF.

The V call is TRBV9, the J call TRBJ2-3, with D possibly matching TRBD2 (7 bases). V was cut by 0 bases and J by 3 bases, with 11 bases left in between. CDR1 is SGDLS, CDR2 YYNGEE, per germline. The CDR3 sequence is 15 residues long. DNA of the CDR3: TGTGCCAGCAGCGTAGAGGGGGGGCCGACAGATACGCAGTATTTT. Protein sequence: CASSVEGGPTDTQYF.

DNA of the CDR3: TGTGCCAGCAGTGAATACGAGCAGTACTTC. Amino acid sequence: CASSEYEQYF. The chain joins TRBV2 to TRBJ2-7, with D unclear. Trimming pared 2 bases from V and 4 bases from J, leaving 0 bases between. CDR1 is SNHLY and CDR2 is FYNNEI in the germline V gene. This CDR3 contains 10 residues. The whole variable domain, remainder taken from reference TRBV2 and TRBJ2-7, is EPEVTQTPSHQVTQMGQEVILRCVPISNHLYFYWYRQILGQKVEFLVSFYNNEISEKSEIFDDQFSVERPDGSNFTLKIRSTKLEDSAMYFCASSEYEQYFGPGTRLTVT.